There are many counts of the clone carrying this TCR beta chain. What it recognizes is unknown. The sorting of naive CD8 T cells used the CD8+CD4-CCR7+CD45RA+ phenotype. V dropped 3 bases and J dropped 4; count of bases not matched to a gene: 4. Germline V lookup: CDR1 SGDLS, CDR2 YYNGEE. This CDR3 has 15 residues. The data were taken from a study of molecular identifiers for immune sequencing clone quantification. Regarding the study as a whole: Shared barcodes on identical TCR molecules could underestimate the sizes of highly expanded clones.

Generation of bulk TCR libraries relied on previously described methods and listed TCR primers. TCRdb reprocessed the PCR reads via MiXCR and lists one record per CDR3 protein. Of about 100,000 distinct CDR3 sequences in the sample, around a third are singletons; the top ten hold less than 5%. The V gene is TRBV9, the J gene TRBJ2-3, with 11 bases lining up with TRBD2. Material: naive CD8+ T cells from blood, with Jurkat cell RNA spiked in. The sample's subset: FACS-sorted CD8+CD4-CCR7+CD45RA+ naive T cells. This TCR derives from a human donor in good health. Some libraries in this study had Jurkat cell RNA spiked in. CDR3 amino acids: CASSGLAGPPDTQYF. The CDR3 DNA reads as TGTGCCAGCAGCGGACTAGCGGGACCTCCAGATACGCAGTATTTT.